This TCR beta chain was sequenced during a study of T cell changes during pregnancy in multiple sclerosis. Data came from immunoSEQ multiplex PCR; TCRdb stores just in-frame clones and leaves some out. The repertoire holds 11,000 or so clones, with about 95% as singletons. Trimming took 4 bases from V and 5 from J; bases not matched to a gene: 7. The CDR3 totals 14 residues. Germline V gives CDR1 MGHRA, CDR2 YSYEKL. This TCR was sampled from a female donor with multiple sclerosis, enrolled in a pregnancy study. Source: CD4+ T cells from peripheral blood mononuclear cells, taken before pregnancy. The chain combines TRBV4-1 with TRBJ1-1; 7 bases line up with TRBD1. CDR3 DNA sequence: TGCGCCAGCAGCCGCTCGGACAGGAGAACTGAAGCTTTCTTT. Its translation: CASSRSDRRTEAFF.